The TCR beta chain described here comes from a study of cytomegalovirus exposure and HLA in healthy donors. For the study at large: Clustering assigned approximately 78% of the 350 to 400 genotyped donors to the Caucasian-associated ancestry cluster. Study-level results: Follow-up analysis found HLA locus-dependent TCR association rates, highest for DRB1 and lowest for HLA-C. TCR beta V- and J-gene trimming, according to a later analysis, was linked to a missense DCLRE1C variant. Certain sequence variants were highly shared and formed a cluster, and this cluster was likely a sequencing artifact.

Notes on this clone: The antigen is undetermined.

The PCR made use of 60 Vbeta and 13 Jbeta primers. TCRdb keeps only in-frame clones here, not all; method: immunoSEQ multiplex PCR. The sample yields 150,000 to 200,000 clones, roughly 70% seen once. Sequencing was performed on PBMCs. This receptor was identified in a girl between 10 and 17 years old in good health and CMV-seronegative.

CDR3 DNA sequence: TGTGCCAGCAGCTTAGGACAGGGGGCGATTGACTATGGCTACACCTTC. Residues: CASSLGQGAIDYGYTF. The chain carries TRBV7-6 and TRBJ1-2; 10 bases fit TRBD1. Per germline, CDR1 SGHVS and CDR2 FNYEAQ. The CDR3 runs 16 residues. V shed 1 base, J shed 3 bases, and the junction held 5 bases outside the gene matches.